This T cell receptor beta chain was captured by sequencing in a study of cytomegalovirus exposure and HLA in healthy donors. The PCR was carried out with 60 Vbeta primers and 13 Jbeta primers. Sequenced by immunoSEQ multiplex PCR; TCRdb stores in-frame clones only, minus some. There are approximately 140,000 clones in the sample; more than 75% occur only once, and approximately 1.8% lies in the top ten. Notes on the study in general: Among TCR beta chains, those listed as cytomegalovirus-associated numbered roughly 150. Highest at DRB1 and lowest at HLA-C, TCR association rates differed among HLA loci in a later analysis. Upon later analysis, HLA-associated TCR beta chains proved more clonally expanded than other, equally common chains. Excluded: some indistinguishable V segments such as TRBV6-2 and TRBV6-3.

Unmatched junction bases numbered 4, after V lost 6 bases and J lost 3 bases. Germline loops: CDR1 MNHEY, CDR2 SVGAGI. The length of the CDR3 is 15 residues. This clone has a handful of counts. Antigen: not known. This clonotype was sampled from a man aged 35-49 years in good health and CMV-seronegative. The sample was PBMCs. The V gene is TRBV6-5, the J gene TRBJ2-2, with 10 nucleotides matching TRBD1. The CDR3 DNA sequence: TGTGCCAGCAGCACCGGGACAGGGGACACCGGGGAGCTGTTTTTT. It translates to CASSTGTGDTGELFF.